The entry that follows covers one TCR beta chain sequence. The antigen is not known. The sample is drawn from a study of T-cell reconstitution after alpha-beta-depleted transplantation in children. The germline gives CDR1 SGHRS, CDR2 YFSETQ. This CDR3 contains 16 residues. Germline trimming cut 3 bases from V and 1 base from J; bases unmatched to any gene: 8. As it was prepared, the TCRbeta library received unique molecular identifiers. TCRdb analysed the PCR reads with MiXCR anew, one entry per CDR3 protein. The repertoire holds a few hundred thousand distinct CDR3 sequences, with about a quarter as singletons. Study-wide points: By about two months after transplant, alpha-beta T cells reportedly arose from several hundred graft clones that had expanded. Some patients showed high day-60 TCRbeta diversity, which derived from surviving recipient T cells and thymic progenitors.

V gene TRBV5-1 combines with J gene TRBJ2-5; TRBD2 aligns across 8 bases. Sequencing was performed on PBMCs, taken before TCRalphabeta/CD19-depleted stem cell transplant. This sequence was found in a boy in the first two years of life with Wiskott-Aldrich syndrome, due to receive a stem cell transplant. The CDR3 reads CASSYGLADLQETQYF. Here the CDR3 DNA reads TGCGCCAGCAGCTACGGACTAGCCGATCTCCAAGAGACCCAGTACTTC.